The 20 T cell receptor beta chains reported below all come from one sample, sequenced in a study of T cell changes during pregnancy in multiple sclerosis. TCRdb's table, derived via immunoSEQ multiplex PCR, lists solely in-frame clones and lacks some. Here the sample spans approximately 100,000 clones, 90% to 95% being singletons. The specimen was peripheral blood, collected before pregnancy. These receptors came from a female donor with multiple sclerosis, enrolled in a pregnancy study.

The CDR3 region is CASSLEGTGTDTQYF. The CDR3 DNA reads as TGTGCCAGCAGTTTAGAGGGGACAGGCACAGATACGCAGTATTTT. The gene calls are TRBV28 and TRBJ2-3; 7 nucleotides agree with TRBD1. The V and J ends lost 2 bases and 1 base, in that order; junction bases with no gene match: 3. Germline V gene lookup returns CDR1 MDHEN and CDR2 SYDVKM. The CDR3 totals 15 residues.

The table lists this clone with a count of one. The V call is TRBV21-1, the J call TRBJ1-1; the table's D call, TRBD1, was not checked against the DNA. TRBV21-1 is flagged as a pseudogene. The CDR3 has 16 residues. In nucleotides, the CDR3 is TGTGCCAGCAGCTCTCAAAATGGGGTACAGGGGACGCGAGCTTTCTTT. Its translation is CASSSQNGVQGTRAFF.

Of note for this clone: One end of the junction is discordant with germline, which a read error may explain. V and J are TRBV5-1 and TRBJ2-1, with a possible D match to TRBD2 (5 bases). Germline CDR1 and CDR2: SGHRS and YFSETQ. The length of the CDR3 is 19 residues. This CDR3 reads CASRFPAGGPSTTYNEQFF. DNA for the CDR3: TGCGCCAGCCGCTTTCCCGCGGGCGGGCCTAGTACAACCTACAATGAGCAGTTCTTC. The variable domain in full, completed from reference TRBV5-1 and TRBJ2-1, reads KAGVTQTPRYLIKTRGQQVTLSCSPISGHRSVSWYQQTPGQGLQFLFEYFSETQRNKGNFPGRFSGRQFSNSRSEMNVSTLELGDSALYLCASRFPAGGPSTTYNEQFFGPGTRLTVL.

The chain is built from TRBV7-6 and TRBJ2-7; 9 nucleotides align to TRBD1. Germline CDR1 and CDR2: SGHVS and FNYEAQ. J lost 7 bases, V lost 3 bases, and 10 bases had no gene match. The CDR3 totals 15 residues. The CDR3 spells CASSLNRDRAGEQYF. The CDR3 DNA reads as TGTGCCAGCAGCTTGAACCGGGACAGGGCGGGAGAGCAGTACTTC.

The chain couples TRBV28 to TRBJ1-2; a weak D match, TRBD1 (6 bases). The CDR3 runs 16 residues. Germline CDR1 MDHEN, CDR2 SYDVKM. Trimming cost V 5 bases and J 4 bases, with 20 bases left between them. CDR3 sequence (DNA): TGTGCCAGCAGTGCAGAAGGGGGAGCAGGCCCCTATGGCTACACCTTC. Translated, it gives CASSAEGGAGPYGYTF.

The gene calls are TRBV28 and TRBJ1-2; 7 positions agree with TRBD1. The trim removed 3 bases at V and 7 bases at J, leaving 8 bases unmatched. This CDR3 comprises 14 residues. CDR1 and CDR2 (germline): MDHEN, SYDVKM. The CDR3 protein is CASSFIGRGVGYTF. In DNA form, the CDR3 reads TGTGCCAGCAGTTTCATTGGCAGGGGGGTTGGCTACACCTTC.

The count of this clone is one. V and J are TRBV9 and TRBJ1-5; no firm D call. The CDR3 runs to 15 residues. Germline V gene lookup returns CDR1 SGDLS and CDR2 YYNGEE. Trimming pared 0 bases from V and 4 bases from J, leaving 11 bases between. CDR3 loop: CASSVGGGFNQPQHF. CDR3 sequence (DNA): TGTGCCAGCAGCGTAGGGGGAGGTTTTAATCAGCCCCAGCATTTT.

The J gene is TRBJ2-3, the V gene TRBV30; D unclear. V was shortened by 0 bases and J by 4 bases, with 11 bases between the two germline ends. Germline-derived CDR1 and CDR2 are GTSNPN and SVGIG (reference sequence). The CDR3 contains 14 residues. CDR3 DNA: TGTGCCTGGAGTGTATTCCCTCTCCCAGATACGCAGTATTTT. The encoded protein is CAWSVFPLPDTQYF.

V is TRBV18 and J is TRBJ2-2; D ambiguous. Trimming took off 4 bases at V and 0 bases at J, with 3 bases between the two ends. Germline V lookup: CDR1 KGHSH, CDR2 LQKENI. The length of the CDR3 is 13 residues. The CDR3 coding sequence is TGTGCCAGCTCACGCGCGAACACCGGGGAGCTGTTTTTT. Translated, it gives CASSRANTGELFF.

CDR3 region: CASSVSVGNYGYTF. Written as DNA, the CDR3 is TGTGCCAGCAGTGTCAGCGTTGGTAACTATGGCTACACCTTC. This chain uses TRBV6-1 with TRBJ1-2; no clear D gene. The germline V gene encodes CDR1 MNHNS and CDR2 SASEGT. V lost 4 bases to trimming and J lost 1 base, with 10 bases between them. This CDR3 has 14 amino acids.

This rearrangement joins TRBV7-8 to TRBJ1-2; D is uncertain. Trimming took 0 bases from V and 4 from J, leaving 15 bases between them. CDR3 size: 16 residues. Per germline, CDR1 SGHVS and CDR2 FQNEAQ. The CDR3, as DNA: TGTGCCAGCAGCTTAGCCAGGCGGTTTGGGAGCTATGGCTACACCTTC. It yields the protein CASSLARRFGSYGYTF. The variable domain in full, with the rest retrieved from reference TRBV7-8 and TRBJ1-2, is GAGVSQSPRYKVAKRGQDVALRCDPISGHVSLFWYQQALGQGPEFLTYFQNEAQLDKSGLPSDRFFAERPEGSVSTLKIQRTQQEDSAVYLCASSLARRFGSYGYTFGSGTRLTVV.

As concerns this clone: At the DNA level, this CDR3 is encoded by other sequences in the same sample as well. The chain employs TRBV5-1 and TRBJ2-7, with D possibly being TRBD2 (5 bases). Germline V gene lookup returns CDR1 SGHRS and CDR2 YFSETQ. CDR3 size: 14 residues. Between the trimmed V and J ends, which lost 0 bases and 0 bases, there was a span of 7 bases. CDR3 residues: CASSLVGSSYEQYF. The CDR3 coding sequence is TGCGCCAGCAGCTTGGTGGGGAGCTCCTACGAGCAGTACTTC.

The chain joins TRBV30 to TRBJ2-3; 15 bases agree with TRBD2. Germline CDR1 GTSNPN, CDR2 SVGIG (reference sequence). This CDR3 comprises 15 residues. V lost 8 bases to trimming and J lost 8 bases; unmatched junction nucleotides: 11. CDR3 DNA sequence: TGTGCCCTCAAAGGACTAGCGGGAGGGCGGGGTACGCAGTATTTT. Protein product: CALKGLAGGRGTQYF. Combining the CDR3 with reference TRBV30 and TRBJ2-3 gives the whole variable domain SQTIHQWPATLVQPVGSPLSLECTVEGTSNPNLYWYRQAAGRGLQLLFYSVGIGQISSEVPQNLSASRPQDRQFILSSKKLLLSDSGFYLCALKGLAGGRGTQYFGPGTRLTVL.

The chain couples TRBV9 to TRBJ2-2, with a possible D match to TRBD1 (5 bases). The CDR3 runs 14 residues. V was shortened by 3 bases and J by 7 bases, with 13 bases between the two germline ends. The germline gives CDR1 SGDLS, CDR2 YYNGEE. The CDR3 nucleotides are TGTGCCAGCAGCGCCCATACAGGACGCGGGGAGCTGTTTTTT. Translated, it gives CASSAHTGRGELFF.

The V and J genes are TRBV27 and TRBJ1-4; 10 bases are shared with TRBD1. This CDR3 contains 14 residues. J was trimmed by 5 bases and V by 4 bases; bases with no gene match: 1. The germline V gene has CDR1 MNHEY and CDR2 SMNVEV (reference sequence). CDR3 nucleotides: TGTGCCAGCAGTTCGGGACAGGGGAATGAAAAACTGTTTTTT. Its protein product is CASSSGQGNEKLFF.

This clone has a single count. The CDR3 protein is CASSIIGTSGEQYF. The CDR3 nucleotides are TGTGCCAGCAGTATAATAGGGACTAGCGGGGAGCAGTACTTC. The J gene is TRBJ2-7, the V gene TRBV27, with 12 bases lining up with TRBD2. In germline, CDR1 is MNHEY, CDR2 SMNVEV (reference sequence). V shed 5 bases, J shed 7 bases, and the junction held 6 bases outside the gene matches. The length of the CDR3 is 14 residues.

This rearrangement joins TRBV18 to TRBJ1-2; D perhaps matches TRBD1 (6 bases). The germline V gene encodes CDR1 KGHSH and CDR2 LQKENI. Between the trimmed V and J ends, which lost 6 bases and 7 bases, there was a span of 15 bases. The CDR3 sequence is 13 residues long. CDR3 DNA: TGTGCCAGCTCCCTTGACAGGACATTTGGCTACACCTTC. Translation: CASSLDRTFGYTF.

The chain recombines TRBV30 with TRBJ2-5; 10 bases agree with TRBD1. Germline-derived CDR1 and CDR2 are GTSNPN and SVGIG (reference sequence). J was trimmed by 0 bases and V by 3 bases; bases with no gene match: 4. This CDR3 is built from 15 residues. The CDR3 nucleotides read TGTGCCTGGAGCGGGACAGGGGCGTACCAAGAGACCCAGTACTTC. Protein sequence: CAWSGTGAYQETQYF.

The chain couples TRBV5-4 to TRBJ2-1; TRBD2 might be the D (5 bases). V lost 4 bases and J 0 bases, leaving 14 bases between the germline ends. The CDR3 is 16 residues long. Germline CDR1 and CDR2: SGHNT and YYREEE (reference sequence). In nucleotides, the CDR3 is TGTGCCAGCAGCCTCGGACGGGGAGCCTCCTACAATGAGCAGTTCTTC. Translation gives CASSLGRGASYNEQFF.

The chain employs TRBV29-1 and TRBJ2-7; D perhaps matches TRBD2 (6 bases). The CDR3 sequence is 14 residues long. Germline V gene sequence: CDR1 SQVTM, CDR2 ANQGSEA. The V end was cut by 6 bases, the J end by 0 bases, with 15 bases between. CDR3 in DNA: TGCAGCGTGGCGGGACTCGGGAGCTCCTACGAGCAGTACTTC. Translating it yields CSVAGLGSSYEQYF.